These 28 T cell receptor beta chains came from one sample sequenced in a study of cytomegalovirus exposure and HLA in healthy donors. Amplification used 60 Vbeta primers and 13 Jbeta primers. Generated by immunoSEQ multiplex PCR, the TCRdb table keeps only in-frame clones and is missing some. The specimen's table records over 45,000 clones. Sequenced input: PBMCs. These TCRs come from a woman aged 18 to 35 in good health and CMV-seronegative.

The chain combines TRBV5-1 with TRBJ2-5, with no clear D. This CDR3 has 12 residues. The V end was cut by 4 bases, the J end by 5 bases, with 9 bases between. Germline V gives CDR1 SGHRS, CDR2 YFSETQ. The CDR3 here is CASSDGWETQYF. The CDR3 bases are TGCGCCAGCAGCGACGGGTGGGAGACCCAGTACTTC.

This chain connects TRBV5-1 to TRBJ2-5, with 10 bases matching TRBD2. Germline trimming cut 0 bases from V and 5 bases from J; bases unmatched to any gene: 10. Germline values: CDR1 SGHRS, CDR2 YFSETQ. The CDR3 spans 17 residues. The CDR3 DNA reads TGCGCCAGCAGCTTGGCCCCCCCTCTAGCGGGAGTTGAGACCCAGTACTTC. It translates to CASSLAPPLAGVETQYF.

The chain links TRBV25-1 to TRBJ2-5; tentatively, D is TRBD1 (7 bases). Per germline, CDR1 MGHDK and CDR2 SYGVNS. The CDR3 loop spans 16 amino acids. Between the trimmed V and J ends, which lost 5 bases and 1 base, there was a span of 17 bases. CDR3: CASSSKRQGGQETQYF. In nucleotides, the CDR3 is TGTGCCAGCAGTTCGAAGCGACAGGGAGGCCAAGAGACCCAGTACTTC.

V and J are TRBV11-2 and TRBJ1-5; TRBD1 is a possible D gene (5 bases). The CDR3 is 14 amino acids. With 3 bases removed from V and 7 bases from J, the gap between germline ends came to 13 bases. Germline CDR1 and CDR2: SGHAT and FQNNGV. CDR3 protein: CASSFADSRQPQHF. The CDR3 coding sequence is TGTGCCAGCAGCTTCGCTGACAGCCGGCAGCCCCAGCATTTT.

V gene TRBV18 combines with J gene TRBJ2-2; maybe TRBD2 (5 bases). The CDR3 loop spans 14 amino acids. Trimming left V 8 bases short and J 0 bases short, with 10 bases between. CDR1 KGHSH and CDR2 LQKENI come from the germline V gene. The CDR3 DNA reads TGTGCCAGCCAAAGCGGATCGAACACCGGGGAGCTGTTTTTT. Protein: CASQSGSNTGELFF.

To note about this clone: This sample includes further DNA sequences coding for the same CDR3. The chain uses TRBV28 and TRBJ2-7; D perhaps matches TRBD2 (5 bases). Trimming cost V 2 bases and J 3 bases, with 5 bases left between them. The CDR3 spans 12 residues. Germline CDR1 and CDR2: MDHEN and SYDVKM. The CDR3 nucleotides are TGTGCCAGCAGTTTAAGCGGCTACGAGCAGTACTTC. Its translation: CASSLSGYEQYF. Variable domain in full (rest from reference TRBV28 and TRBJ2-7): DVKVTQSSRYLVKRTGEKVFLECVQDMDHENMFWYRQDPGLGLRLIYFSYDVKMKEKGDIPEGYSVSREKKERFSLILESASTNQTSMYLCASSLSGYEQYFGPGTRLTVT.

CDR3 DNA sequence: TGTGCCAGCAGTCTACCGGACAGCACTGAAGCTTTCTTT. It encodes CASSLPDSTEAFF. J is TRBJ1-1 and V is TRBV6-5, with D perhaps TRBD1 (6 bases). The V end was cut by 5 bases, the J end by 4 bases, with 11 bases between. This CDR3 has 13 residues. CDR1 MNHEY and CDR2 SVGAGI come from the germline V gene.

This chain joins TRBV27 and TRBJ2-7; TRBD1 matches 7 bases. Germline V gene lookup returns CDR1 MNHEY and CDR2 SMNVEV (reference sequence). Unmatched junction bases numbered 12, after V lost 4 bases and J lost 9 bases. CDR3 size: 14 residues. This chain's CDR3 is CASSSPGQPRGQYF. In DNA form, the CDR3 reads TGTGCCAGCAGTTCTCCGGGACAGCCCAGGGGGCAGTACTTC.

The chain joins TRBV5-6 to TRBJ1-1; weak D call: TRBD1 (6 bases). CDR1 is SGHDT, CDR2 YYEEEE, per germline. V was cut by 2 bases and J by 7 bases, with 9 bases left in between. This CDR3 has 12 residues. Here the CDR3 DNA reads TGTGCCAGCAGCTTTTTACAGGGTGAAGCTTTCTTT. Translating gives CASSFLQGEAFF.

This chain joins TRBV11-1 and TRBJ2-5, with 8 bases matching TRBD2. CDR3 length: 15 residues. The trim removed 6 bases at V and 3 bases at J, leaving 9 bases unmatched. Germline V gene sequence: CDR1 SGHAT, CDR2 FQDESV (reference sequence). CDR3 sequence: CASRPGLAEKETQYF. CDR3 sequence (DNA): TGTGCCAGCAGACCTGGACTAGCCGAGAAAGAGACCCAGTACTTC.

The chain is built from TRBV19 and TRBJ2-5, with 10 bases matching TRBD1. The germline CDR1 and CDR2 sequences are LNHDA and SQIVND (reference sequence). This CDR3 has 14 amino acids. Germline trimming cut 9 bases from V and 4 bases from J; bases unmatched to any gene: 8. CDR3 sequence reads: CASRDRGGGETQYF. Here the CDR3 DNA reads TGTGCCAGCCGGGACAGGGGCGGTGGAGAGACCCAGTACTTC.

The rearrangement links TRBV4-2 to TRBJ2-5; 12 nucleotides match TRBD2. TRBJ2-7 explains the end of the DNA better; the J call may be wrong. Germline values: CDR1 LGHNA, CDR2 YNFKEQ. The CDR3 is 15 amino acids. This CDR3 is CASSQGLAGAYEQYF. DNA for the CDR3: TGTGCCAGCAGCCAAGGACTAGCGGGAGCCTACGAGCAGTACTTC.

The chain recombines TRBV6-5 with TRBJ2-3; perhaps TRBD2 as D (6 bases). The CDR3 contains 15 residues. V was pared by 4 bases and J by 5 bases, with 16 bases between. Germline assignment: CDR1 MNHEY and CDR2 SVGAGI. CDR3 sequence: CASSWGTGDGDTQYF. CDR3 coding DNA: TGTGCCAGCAGTTGGGGTACGGGGGATGGAGATACGCAGTATTTT.

The chain couples TRBV28 to TRBJ1-2, with D possibly being TRBD1 (6 bases). V was cut by 10 bases and J by 4 bases, with 10 bases left in between. From germline, CDR1 is MDHEN and CDR2 SYDVKM. The CDR3 is 11 amino acids. The CDR3 is CAIRDTYGYTF. The CDR3 nucleotides read TGTGCCATTAGGGACACCTATGGCTACACCTTC.

The gene calls are TRBV7-8 and TRBJ2-1, with 9 bases lining up with TRBD2. The CDR3 consists of 15 residues. Germline V gene data show CDR1 as SGHVS and CDR2 as FQNEAQ. The V and J ends lost 1 base and 5 bases, in that order; junction bases with no gene match: 3. The CDR3 DNA sequence: TGTGCCAGCAGCTTAGTGGCGGGAGGGCACAATGAGCAGTTCTTC. This encodes CASSLVAGGHNEQFF. The full variable domain, its missing parts supplied by reference TRBV7-8 and TRBJ2-1, is GAGVSQSPRYKVAKRGQDVALRCDPISGHVSLFWYQQALGQGPEFLTYFQNEAQLDKSGLPSDRFFAERPEGSVSTLKIQRTQQEDSAVYLCASSLVAGGHNEQFFGPGTRLTVL.

The chain combines TRBV6-6 with TRBJ1-1; 7 bases are shared with TRBD1. V dropped 8 bases and J dropped 6; count of bases not matched to a gene: 6. Germline V gene sequence: CDR1 MNHNY, CDR2 SVGAGI (reference sequence). The CDR3 sequence is 12 residues long. The CDR3 sequence: CASHYRGPEAFF. CDR3 coding DNA: TGTGCCAGCCACTACAGGGGTCCTGAAGCTTTCTTT.

The chain is built from TRBV5-4 and TRBJ1-3; possibly TRBD1 for D (5 bases). Trimming cost V 0 bases and J 2 bases, with 6 bases left between them. Germline V gene data show CDR1 as SGHNT and CDR2 as YYREEE (reference sequence). CDR3 length equals 14 residues. The CDR3: CASSLGGAGNTIYF. The CDR3 DNA sequence: TGTGCCAGCAGCTTGGGGGGGGCTGGAAACACCATATATTTT.

The chain is built from TRBV7-2 and TRBJ2-7; D gene unclear. Germline CDR1 is SGHTA and CDR2 is FQGNSA. This CDR3 is 14 amino acids long. Trimming cost V 5 bases and J 0 bases, with 11 bases left between them. The chain's CDR3 is CASSPRPNSYEQYF. The CDR3 DNA sequence: TGTGCCAGCAGCCCCCGCCCTAACTCCTACGAGCAGTACTTC.

V usage is TRBV5-1 and J usage is TRBJ2-3; 10 nucleotides agree with TRBD2. The V and J ends lost 4 bases and 0 bases, in that order; junction bases with no gene match: 5. The germline gives CDR1 SGHRS, CDR2 YFSETQ. CDR3 length: 16 amino acids. CDR3 protein: CASSIGLAESTDTQYF. For the CDR3, the DNA is TGCGCCAGCAGCATAGGACTAGCGGAGAGCACAGATACGCAGTATTTT.

This chain joins TRBV5-1 and TRBJ1-2, with TRBD1 identical over 7 bases. The length of the CDR3 is 13 residues. V shed 7 bases, J shed 2 bases, and the junction held 5 bases outside the gene matches. Per the germline V gene, CDR1 is SGHRS and CDR2 is YFSETQ. CDR3 in amino acids: CASARDSNYGYTF. The DNA of the CDR3 is TGCGCCAGCGCCCGGGACAGCAACTATGGCTACACCTTC.

The genes are TRBV15 and TRBJ1-2; TRBD1 agrees at 7 bases. Germline assignment: CDR1 LNHNV and CDR2 YYDKDF (reference sequence). J was trimmed by 4 bases and V by 0 bases; bases with no gene match: 8. The CDR3 is 16 residues long. CDR3 region: CATSRDRGTAGYGYTF. As DNA, the CDR3 is TGTGCCACCAGCAGAGACCGAGGGACAGCGGGCTATGGCTACACCTTC. Based on the CDR3 plus reference TRBV15 and TRBJ1-2, the full variable domain is DAMVIQNPRYQVTQFGKPVTLSCSQTLNHNVMYWYQQKSSQAPKLLFHYYDKDFNNEADTPDNFQSRRPNTSFCFLDIRSPGLGDTAMYLCATSRDRGTAGYGYTFGSGTRLTVV.

This rearrangement joins TRBV18 to TRBJ1-4, with D maybe TRBD1 (6 bases). The ends were cut back, 2 bases at V and 5 bases at J, with 6 bases in the middle. This CDR3 has 13 residues. CDR1 and CDR2 from the germline V gene are KGHSH and LQKENI. CDR3 DNA: TGTGCCAGCTCACCAACAGGGAATGAAAAACTGTTTTTT. Encoded protein: CASSPTGNEKLFF.

This chain uses TRBV5-4 with TRBJ1-2; a possible D gene is TRBD1 (6 bases). Deletions cut 4 bases from V and 6 bases from J, with 19 bases between. The CDR3 has 15 amino acids. Germline V gives CDR1 SGHNT, CDR2 YYREEE (reference sequence). The CDR3 DNA reads as TGTGCCAGCAGCCGAACACAGGGTGTTCCGGATGGCTACACCTTC. Its translation is CASSRTQGVPDGYTF.

This chain joins TRBV5-1 and TRBJ2-1; 13 nucleotides align to TRBD2. Trimming removed 5 bases from V and 2 bases from J; junction bases left unmatched: 13. CDR1 SGHRS and CDR2 YFSETQ come from the germline V gene. CDR3 length equals 19 residues. The CDR3 nucleotides read TGCGCCAGCAGGCAGATGGGTACTAGCGGGGGGGGGACCTACAATGAGCAGTTCTTC. Translating it yields CASRQMGTSGGGTYNEQFF.

The CDR3 sequence is CASSGDGQAGIEAFF. The CDR3 DNA reads TGTGCCAGCAGTGGGGACGGACAGGCTGGAATTGAAGCTTTCTTT. The chain carries TRBV6-5 and TRBJ1-1; 7 positions agree with TRBD1. The CDR3 covers 15 residues. Losses at the gene ends were 5 bases for V and 7 bases for J; bases not matched to a gene: 13. Germline loops: CDR1 MNHEY, CDR2 SVGAGI.

The gene calls are TRBV6-1 and TRBJ1-2, with D possibly being TRBD1 (5 bases). The germline V gene has CDR1 MNHNS and CDR2 SASEGT. Trimming took 4 bases from V and 9 from J, leaving 15 bases between them. The CDR3 contains 13 residues. CDR3 sequence: CASSGQGTESYTF. The CDR3 DNA is TGTGCCAGCAGTGGCCAGGGTACCGAGAGCTACACCTTC.

The CDR3 is CATSRHTQPEAFF. CDR3 coding DNA: TGTGCCACCAGCAGACATACACAGCCTGAAGCTTTCTTT. V and J are TRBV15 and TRBJ1-1; D call uncertain. V lost 2 bases, J lost 6 bases, and 10 bases lay in between. CDR3 size: 13 residues. CDR1 is LNHNV, CDR2 YYDKDF, per germline (reference sequence).

The rearrangement uses TRBV4-2 and TRBJ2-5; 7 nucleotides line up with TRBD1. The J call is doubtful: the DNA matches TRBJ2-7 better. CDR1 and CDR2 (germline): LGHNA, YNFKEQ. The length of the CDR3 is 16 residues. DNA for the CDR3: TGTGCCAGCAGCCAAGAGATTCGGACAGGAGGTTACGAGCAGTACTTC. Encoded protein: CASSQEIRTGGYEQYF.